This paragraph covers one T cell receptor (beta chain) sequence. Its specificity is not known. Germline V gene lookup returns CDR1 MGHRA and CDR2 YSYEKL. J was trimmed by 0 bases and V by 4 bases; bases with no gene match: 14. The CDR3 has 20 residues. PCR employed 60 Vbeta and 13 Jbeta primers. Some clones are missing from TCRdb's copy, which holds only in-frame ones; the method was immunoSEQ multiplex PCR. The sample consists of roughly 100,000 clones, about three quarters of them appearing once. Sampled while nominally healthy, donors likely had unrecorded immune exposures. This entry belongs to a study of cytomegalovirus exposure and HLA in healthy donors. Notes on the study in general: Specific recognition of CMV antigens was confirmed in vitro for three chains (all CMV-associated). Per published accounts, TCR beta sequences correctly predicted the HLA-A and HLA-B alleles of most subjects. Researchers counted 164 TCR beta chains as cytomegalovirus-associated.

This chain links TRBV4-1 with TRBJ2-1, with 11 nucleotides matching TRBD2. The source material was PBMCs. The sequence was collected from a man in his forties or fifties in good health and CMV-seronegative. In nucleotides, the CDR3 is TGCGCCAGCAGCCCCAAACAGGCTAGCGGGGGGTGGGGCTCCTACAATGAGCAGTTCTTC. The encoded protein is CASSPKQASGGWGSYNEQFF.